This entry concerns a single T cell receptor beta chain. What it binds is unknown. The authors ran the assay at deep level. This table comes from immunoSEQ multiplex PCR, and its TCRdb copy is limited to in-frame clones, with some not included. The sample consists of around 2,000,000 clones, roughly 95% of them appearing once. The data originate from a study of shared clonotypes between healthy human individuals. Study results and caveats: The donor pool, a small one, limited the genetic and exposure-history diversity represented.

There are 14 residues in the CDR3. V was trimmed by 6 bases and J by 0 bases, leaving 8 bases between them. From germline, CDR1 is KGHSH and CDR2 LQKENI. Those who donated were healthy HIV-negative adults, with no recent acute infections or vaccinations reported. The specimen sequenced was naive CD4+ T cells sorted from blood. The subset here: CD45RA+ positively selected. The V and J genes are TRBV18 and TRBJ1-4; TRBD1 is a possible D gene (5 bases). The receptor was isolated from a man aged 18-30 years in good health. The CDR3 loop is CASSEQATNEKLFF. In nucleotides, the CDR3 is TGTGCCAGCTCCGAACAGGCAACTAATGAAAAACTGTTTTTT.